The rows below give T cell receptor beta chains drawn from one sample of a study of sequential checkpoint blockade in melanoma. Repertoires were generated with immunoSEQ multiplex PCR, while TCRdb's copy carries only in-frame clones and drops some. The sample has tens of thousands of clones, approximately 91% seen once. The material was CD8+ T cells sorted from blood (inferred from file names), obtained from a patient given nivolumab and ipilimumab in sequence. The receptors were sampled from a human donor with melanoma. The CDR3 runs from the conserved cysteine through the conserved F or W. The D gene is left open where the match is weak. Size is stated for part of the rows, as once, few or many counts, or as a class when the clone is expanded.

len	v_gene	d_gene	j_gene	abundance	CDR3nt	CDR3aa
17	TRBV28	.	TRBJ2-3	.	TGTGCCAGCAGTTTAGGCCCTGGCGGGGGCACCACAGATACGCAGTATTTT	CASSLGPGGGTTDTQYF
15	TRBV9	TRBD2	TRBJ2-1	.	TGTGCCAGCAGCTTTCAGGGACTAGCTGCAGATGAGCAGTTCTTC	CASSFQGLAADEQFF
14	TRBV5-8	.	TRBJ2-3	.	TGTGCCAGCAGCCCCCGGACTAGCACAGATACGCAGTATTTT	CASSPRTSTDTQYF
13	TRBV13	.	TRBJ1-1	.	TGTGCCAGCAGCTTAGGGGGGGGGAGGGAAGCTTTCTTT	CASSLGGGREAFF
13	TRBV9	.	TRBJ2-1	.	TGTGCCAGCAGCGACAGGGTTTACAATGAGCAGTTCTTC	CASSDRVYNEQFF
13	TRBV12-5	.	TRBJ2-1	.	TGTGCTAGTGGTCTTGACAGGTACAATGAGCAGTTCTTC	CASGLDRYNEQFF
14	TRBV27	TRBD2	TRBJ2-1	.	TGTGCCAGTGGGCTAGCGGGAGGATACAATGAGCAGTTCTTC	CASGLAGGYNEQFF
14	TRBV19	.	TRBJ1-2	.	TGTGCCAGTAGTATAATCCGAAGAGACTATGGCTACACCTTC	CASSIIRRDYGYTF
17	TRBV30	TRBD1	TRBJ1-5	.	TGTGCCTGGACTATACCGGGACAGGGGATATTTTCGCAGCCCCAGCATTTT	CAWTIPGQGIFSQPQHF
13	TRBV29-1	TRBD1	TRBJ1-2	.	TGCAGCGTTCCGGACAGGAGAGAGTATGGCTACACCTTC	CSVPDRREYGYTF
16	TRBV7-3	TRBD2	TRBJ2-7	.	TGTGCCAGCAGCCCCGGCCCGGTAGCGGGACACTACGAGCAGTACTTC	CASSPGPVAGHYEQYF
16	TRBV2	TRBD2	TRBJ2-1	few	TGTGCCAGCAGCGACAGAAAGCGGGAGGGCCTTAGTGAGCAGTTCTTC	CASSDRKREGLSEQFF
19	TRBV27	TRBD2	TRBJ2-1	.	TGTGCCAGCAGCCGATACACAGTTCCTAGCGGGAGGAGGTCCAATGAGCAGTTCTTC	CASSRYTVPSGRRSNEQFF
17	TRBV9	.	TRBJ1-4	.	TGTGCCAGCAGCGGGCTACCGGGACACCTAGGGGAAGAAAAACTGTTTTTT	CASSGLPGHLGEEKLFF
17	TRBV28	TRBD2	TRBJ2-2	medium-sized	TGTGCCAGCAGTTTTCTAGGCGCGGGAGGGCTCACCGGGGAGCTGTTTTTT	CASSFLGAGGLTGELFF
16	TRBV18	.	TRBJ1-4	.	TGTGCCAGCTCACCAGACAGGTGGGGAACTAATGAAAAACTGTTTTTT	CASSPDRWGTNEKLFF
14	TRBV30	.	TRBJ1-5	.	TGTGCCTGGAGTGTAGGGCAGGGGTCTCAGCCCCAGCATTTT	CAWSVGQGSQPQHF
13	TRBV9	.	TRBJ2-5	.	TGTGCCAGCAGCGGGACAGCACAAGAGACCCAGTACTTC	CASSGTAQETQYF
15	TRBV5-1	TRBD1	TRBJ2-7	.	TGCGCCAGCAGCCCGGGACAGGGGCCTTTGAGGGAGCAGTACTTC	CASSPGQGPLREQYF
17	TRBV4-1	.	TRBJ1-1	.	TGCGCCAGCAGCCAAAGACGGGTAGAAGATCGGTCCACTGAAGCTTTCTTT	CASSQRRVEDRSTEAFF
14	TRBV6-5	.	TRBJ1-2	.	TGTGCCAGCAGTTACAGCGGGGGTTCCTATGGCTACACCTTC	CASSYSGGSYGYTF
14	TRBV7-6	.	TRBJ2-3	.	TGTGCCAGCAGCTTAGGCGGAGGGGCAGATACGCAGTATTTT	CASSLGGGADTQYF
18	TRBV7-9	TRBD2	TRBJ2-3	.	TGTGCCAGCAGCGACAGGACTAGCGGGGGGCCTAGCACAGATACGCAGTATTTT	CASSDRTSGGPSTDTQYF
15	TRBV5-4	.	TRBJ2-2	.	TGTGCCAGCAGCCCTCGAGGGCGGAACACCGGGGAGCTGTTTTTT	CASSPRGRNTGELFF
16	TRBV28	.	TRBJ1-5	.	TGTGCCAGCAGTTTGTTATTTGGGGCAGGGAATCAGCCCCAGCATTTT	CASSLLFGAGNQPQHF
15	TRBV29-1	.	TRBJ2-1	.	TGCAGCGTTGAAGGCTTTGGAGGGGCCGCCAATGAGCAGTTCTTC	CSVEGFGGAANEQFF
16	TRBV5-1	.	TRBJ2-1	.	TGCGCCAGCAGCCTCGGAGGGAGAGAGTCCTACAATGAGCAGTTCTTC	CASSLGGRESYNEQFF
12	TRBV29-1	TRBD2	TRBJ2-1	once	TGCAGCGTCCGGACGGGAGGGAATGAGCAGTTCTTC	CSVRTGGNEQFF
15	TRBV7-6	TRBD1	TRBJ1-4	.	TGTGCCAGCAGCTTGCAGGACAGGGTTGGGGAAAAACTGTTTTTT	CASSLQDRVGEKLFF
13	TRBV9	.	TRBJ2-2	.	TGTGCCAGCAGCGTAGTCGGCACCGGGGAGCTGTTTTTT	CASSVVGTGELFF
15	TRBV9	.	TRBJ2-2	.	TGTGCCAGCAGCTCCCCCGGAGGGGACACCGGGGAGCTGTTTTTT	CASSSPGGDTGELFF
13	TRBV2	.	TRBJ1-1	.	TGTGCCAGCAGCTCGCAAGACAGGAGCGAAGCTTTCTTT	CASSSQDRSEAFF
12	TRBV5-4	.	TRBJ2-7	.	TGTGCCAGCAGCTTGGAACGGTACGAGCAGTACTTC	CASSLERYEQYF
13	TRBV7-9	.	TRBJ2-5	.	TGTGCCAGCAGCTTAGAAGCCCTCGAGACCCAGTACTTC	CASSLEALETQYF
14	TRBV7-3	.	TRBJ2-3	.	TGTGCCAGCAGCTTAAGGGGGCCCGGGGATACGCAGTATTTT	CASSLRGPGDTQYF
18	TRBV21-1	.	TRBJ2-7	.	TGTGCCAGCAGCAAAGAGGGTTCTGGGGCTAGCGGGAGTAGCGAGCAGTACTTC	CASSKEGSGASGSSEQYF
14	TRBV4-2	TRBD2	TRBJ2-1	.	TGTGCCAGCAGCCAAGGAGGGACTACCAATGAGCAGTTCTTC	CASSQGGTTNEQFF
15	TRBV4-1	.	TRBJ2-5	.	TGCGCCAGCAGCCAGGTTACACTATACCAAGAGACCCAGTACTTC	CASSQVTLYQETQYF
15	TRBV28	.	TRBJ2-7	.	TGTGCCAGCAGTTTGGCCGGGACACCATCCTACGAGCAGTACTTC	CASSLAGTPSYEQYF
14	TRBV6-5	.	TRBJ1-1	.	TGTGCCAGCAGTTACTCGGGGGGGAACACTGAAGCTTTCTTT	CASSYSGGNTEAFF
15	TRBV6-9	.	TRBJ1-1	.	TGTGCCAGCAGTTTATCCAGGGTTATGAACACTGAAGCTTTCTTT	CASSLSRVMNTEAFF
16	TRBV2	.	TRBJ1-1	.	TGTGCCAGCAGTGACTTGGGCAGGACTATGAACACTGAAGCTTTCTTT	CASSDLGRTMNTEAFF
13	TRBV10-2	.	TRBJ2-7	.	TGCGCCAGCAGTGACAGGGCGTCCTACGAGCAGTACTTC	CASSDRASYEQYF
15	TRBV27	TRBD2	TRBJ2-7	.	TGTGCCAGCAGTTTATCAGGGGGACTAGGCTACGAGCAGTACTTC	CASSLSGGLGYEQYF
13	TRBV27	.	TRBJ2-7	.	TGTGCCAGCAGTTTATCAATTACCTACGAGCAGTACTTC	CASSLSITYEQYF